This T cell receptor beta chain was recovered during a study of OX40 agonist ivuxolimab in advanced cancers. Whole-study context: Age averaged around 58 years (range about 23 to 80), and just over 80% were male. Anti-PD-1, anti-PD-L1 or anti-CTLA-4 therapy given earlier was allowed, and over 35% had some.

Of note for this clone: Its target is unknown.

TCRdb keeps only in-frame clones here, not all; method: immunoSEQ multiplex PCR. The sample yields under 100,000 clones, about 84% seen once. From germline, CDR1 is SGHRS and CDR2 YFSETQ. Trimming removed 0 bases at V and 5 bases at J, with 18 bases between. The CDR3 runs 16 residues. General study results and limits: CD4+ and CD8+ blood T cells expanded clonally by week 6 at 0.1 to 3.0 mg/kg. Low levels of normalized T-cell clonal expansion also appeared in some nonresponders.

This sequence originates from an adult with an advanced solid tumor such as melanoma, head and neck, liver or kidney cancer. This chain connects TRBV5-1 to TRBJ2-7; a possible D gene is TRBD1 (6 bases). Sequences were derived from CD4+ or CD8+ T cells sorted from blood, sampled in a trial of the OX40 agonist ivuxolimab. CDR3 sequence (DNA): TGCGCCAGCAGCTTGGCGTCAGGGGCCCACCCCAACGAGCAGTACTTC. Protein sequence: CASSLASGAHPNEQYF.